This paragraph covers one T cell receptor beta chain sequence. TCRdb's copy holds only in-frame clones and misses some; the assay was immunoSEQ multiplex PCR. In the table there are about 380,000 clones, about 80% of which are singletons. The sample's treatment: about 20 received Ad26.COV2.S at low or high dose, single or two shots; a few received placebo; per-sample allocation not given. Specimens were obtained on day 63 following the first vaccine or placebo injection. This entry comes from a study of Ad26.COV2.S vaccination and SARS-CoV-2 variants. This CDR3 contains 15 residues. Per germline, CDR1 LGHNA and CDR2 YSLEER. The ends lost 0 bases at V and 7 bases at J; junction bases unmatched: 5.

The J gene is TRBJ1-2, the V gene TRBV4-3, with 10 positions matching TRBD1. This TCR derives from a person between 18 and 60 years old who received the Ad26.COV2.S COVID-19 vaccine or a placebo. The starting material was peripheral blood, obtained in a trial of Ad26.COV2.S vaccine versus placebo. The CDR3 DNA is TGCGCCAGCAGCCAAGATACGGGGGACAGGGGTGGCTACACCTTC. It translates to CASSQDTGDRGGYTF.